This T cell receptor (beta chain) was sequenced in a study of tumor-infiltrating lymphocytes in primary liver carcinoma. Priming with a constant-region primer yielded TCR beta cDNA from around 0.45 ug total RNA. ARM-PCR, slightly modified, supplied the TCR beta libraries through three nested multiplex PCR rounds. In the first two PCR rounds, TRBV1-TRBV30 forward primers were paired with a C-beta reverse primer, and each round lasted nine to ten cycles. TCRdb ran MiXCR on the multiplex PCR reads and lists one entry per CDR3 protein. This repertoire shows tens of thousands of distinct CDR3 sequences, around 66% found once; its top ten account for 26%. Unsorted bulk tissue (roughly 20-31 mg) underwent RNA and DNA co-extraction. Resection treated the patients' primary liver carcinoma. This CDR3 spans 15 amino acids. J lost 4 bases, V lost 7 bases, and 10 bases had no gene match. Study-wide findings and caveats: Tumor region pairs shared more overlap than did tumor-adjacent and tumor-blood pairs.

For this clonotype: Antigen unknown.

The rearrangement links TRBV12-3 or TRBV12-4 to TRBJ1-1; TRBD1 aligns across 9 bases. The sample comprised tumor-adjacent normal liver tissue. This TCR came from a man between 35 and 55 years old with primary liver carcinoma and hepatitis B virus infection. The CDR3 is CASIRRTGESTEAFF. The DNA for the CDR3 is TGTGCCAGCATACGAAGGACAGGGGAAAGCACTGAAGCTTTCTTT.